Sequencing of this T cell receptor beta chain was carried out in a study of blood T cell repertoires in COVID-19. Study in general: T cells, B-cell-depleted T cells, or PBMCs supplied cDNA or gDNA.

Germline CDR1 reads LGHNA; CDR2 reads YNFKEQ. J was trimmed by 0 bases and V by 0 bases; bases with no gene match: 15. This CDR3 contains 21 residues. In the original analysis: Reference gene primers were amplified, and this amplification served to estimate nucleated cell counts. Some clones are missing from TCRdb's copy, which holds only in-frame ones; the method was immunoSEQ multiplex PCR. That table furnishes V, J and clone size, whereas the DNA furnished D and trimming. The data show 200,000 to 250,000 clones, 80% seen once. The rearrangement uses TRBV4-2 and TRBJ2-7; 12 bases agree with TRBD2. The receptor was derived from a human donor in a cohort sampled during active COVID-19. Sequenced: peripheral blood. CDR3 coding DNA: TGTGCCAGCAGCCAAGACCCAACTAGCGGGGGGTGGATTGGTGGCTCCTACGAGCAGTACTTC. This encodes CASSQDPTSGGWIGGSYEQYF.